This T cell receptor (beta chain) emerged from a study of human T cells and chemical hapten exposure. The time point is: pre-sensitization, week 0. Treatment of the sample: therapeutic diphenylcyclopropenone sensitization with weekly scalp DPC. For the library, individual cDNA molecules each received unique molecular identifiers. TCRdb re-derived calls from the RACE reads in MiXCR, one entry per CDR3 protein. Among around 330,000 distinct CDR3 sequences listed, approximately 5.8% were seen once. This CDR3 has 15 residues. Germline V lookup: CDR1 DFQATT, CDR2 SNEGSKA (reference sequence). Trimming cost V 5 bases and J 3 bases; bases outside gene matches: 8.

The TCR originated in a woman between 18 and 29 years old with alopecia areata. Some clones in this sample may be carry-over from other donors' samples. This specimen consisted of whole blood, obtained in connection with sensitization to the hapten diphenylcyclopropenone (DPC). The chain links TRBV20-1 to TRBJ2-2; 8 nucleotides align to TRBD1. In DNA form, the CDR3 reads TGCAGTGCTCTCCGGGACAGGAGATACACCGGGGAGCTGTTTTTT. Encoded protein: CSALRDRRYTGELFF.